This paragraph reports one T cell receptor beta chain. These data come from a study of blood T cells in healthy people across ages. CDR1 and CDR2 (germline): MNHNS, SASEGT. The CDR3 consists of 13 residues. V gave up 4 bases and J gave up 1 base, with 7 bases separating them. The authors ran a second PCR of about 6 to 11 cycles using a sample-barcoded 5' primer and a J-beta primer mix. MiXCR, applied by TCRdb to the 5' RACE reads, yields one record per CDR3 protein. The table lists 1 million or so distinct CDR3 sequences, 45% of them singletons, with approximately 19% in the top ten. This receptor was identified in a woman in her sixties or seventies in good health. This chain uses TRBV6-1 with TRBJ1-1, with D unresolved. Material: blood. CDR3 protein: CASSVSWNTEAFF. The CDR3 DNA reads as TGTGCCAGCAGTGTTTCCTGGAACACTGAAGCTTTCTTT.